The 11 T cell receptor beta chains given below trace back to one sample, sequenced in a study of CD4 and CD8 cells across lung adenocarcinoma regions. MiXCR was run by TCRdb on the PCR reads, yielding one entry per CDR3 protein. There are tens of thousands of distinct CDR3 sequences in the sample; around half occur only once, and about half lies in the top ten. The source material was CD8+ T cells from the center of a lung tumor. The source of these receptors is a male donor with lung adenocarcinoma. The CD4 and CD8 labels of this study may be unreliable.

This clonotype was seen ten or more times. The genes are TRBV27 and TRBJ2-3, with D unclear. Trimming took 6 bases from V and 7 from J, leaving 17 bases between them. The CDR3 spans 14 residues. In germline, CDR1 is MNHEY, CDR2 SMNVEV (reference sequence). In DNA form, the CDR3 reads TGTGCCAGCAGGCTATCCAGGCTGGTACATACGCAGTATTTT. Protein: CASRLSRLVHTQYF.

The V gene is TRBV7-9, the J gene TRBJ2-1; D call uncertain. The J call may be incorrect, as the DNA end agrees better with TRBJ2-7. There are 12 residues in the CDR3. Per germline, CDR1 SEHNR and CDR2 FQNEAQ (reference sequence). The CDR3 sequence: CASSSITYEQYF. CDR3 in DNA: TGTGCCAGCAGCTCTATTACCTACGAGCAGTACTTC.

Only one count was recorded for this clonotype. This chain links TRBV27 with TRBJ2-4, with a weak D call TRBD2 (7 bases). CDR3 length equals 16 residues. Germline V gives CDR1 MNHEY, CDR2 SMNVEV (reference sequence). V dropped 8 bases and J dropped 13 bases, with 30 bases sitting between them. The CDR3 protein is CASGGRGGLAKDTQYF. For the CDR3, the DNA is TGTGCCAGCGGGGGGCGCGGGGGCCTAGCCAAAGACACCCAGTACTTC.

A few counts support this clonotype. The CDR3 DNA reads TGTGCCAGCAGTTCCACGCTTAAGGGGATTAAAGAGACCCAGTTCTTC. Its protein product is CASSSTLKGIKETQFF. J is TRBJ2-1 and V is TRBV6-5; D is possibly TRBD1 (5 bases). The CDR3 has 16 residues. Germline V gene data show CDR1 as MNHEY and CDR2 as SVGAGI. Trimming took 4 bases from V and 13 from J, leaving 26 bases between them.

The chain has TRBV6-1 and TRBJ2-1; D gene ambiguous. The CDR3 extends over 15 amino acids. Germline V gives CDR1 MNHNS, CDR2 SASEGT. The V and J ends lost 2 bases and 1 base respectively, with 9 bases between them. The CDR3 loop is CASSESASSYNEQFF. CDR3 DNA: TGTGCCAGCAGTGAATCGGCTTCTTCCTACAATGAGCAGTTCTTC.

This clonotype was seen many times. The V call is TRBV6-1, the J call TRBJ2-2; the match to TRBD1 covers 12 bases. With 6 bases clipped from V and 4 bases from J, the junction kept 6 bases outside the gene matches. In germline, CDR1 is MNHNS, CDR2 SASEGT. The CDR3 is 16 amino acids. In nucleotides, the CDR3 is TGTGCCAGCAGGTCGGGACAGGGGGCGGGCACCGGGGAGCTGTTTTTT. Its translation: CASRSGQGAGTGELFF.

The table lists this clonotype with a few counts. The chain joins TRBV20-1 to TRBJ2-7; the D is unclear. Trimming left V 6 bases short and J 3 bases short, with 12 bases between. CDR3 length equals 12 residues. Germline V gives CDR1 DFQATT, CDR2 SNEGSKA (reference sequence). The CDR3 sequence: CSAPDRYYEQYF. In DNA, the CDR3 is TGCAGTGCGCCGGACCGATACTACGAGCAGTACTTC.

The DNA for the CDR3 is TGTGCCAGCAGACCAGCCTTCACACCCATTAGCACAGATACGCAGTATTTT. This gives the protein CASRPAFTPISTDTQYF. The V gene is TRBV27, the J gene TRBJ2-3, with D uncertain. The CDR3 runs 17 residues. CDR1 and CDR2 from the germline V gene are MNHEY and SMNVEV (reference sequence). V lost 6 bases and J 0 bases, leaving 19 bases between the germline ends.

The rearrangement uses TRBV2 and TRBJ2-3, with D tentatively TRBD1 or TRBD2 (6 bases each). Trimming took 11 bases from V and 4 from J, leaving 16 bases between them. Germline V lookup: CDR1 SNHLY, CDR2 FYNNEI. The CDR3 has 13 amino acids. The CDR3 DNA is TGTGCCGGGGGCGGGGAGACCGCAGATACGCAGTATTTT. Amino acid sequence: CAGGGETADTQYF.

The J gene is TRBJ1-2, the V gene TRBV6-1; D is possibly TRBD1 (5 bases). CDR1 and CDR2 from the germline V gene are MNHNS and SASEGT. V lost 1 base to trimming and J lost 12 bases, with 6 bases between them. There are 10 residues in the CDR3. CDR3 nucleotides: TGTGCCAGCAGTGAAGGGGACGACACCTTC. Its protein is CASSEGDDTF.

The chain couples TRBV6-1 to TRBJ2-5, with 12 nucleotides matching TRBD1. Germline CDR1 reads MNHNS; CDR2 reads SASEGT. The ends lost 6 bases at V and 5 bases at J; junction bases unmatched: 10. The CDR3 runs to 16 residues. CDR3: CASSARDRGLRETQYF. The CDR3 DNA reads as TGTGCCAGCAGCGCCCGGGACAGGGGGCTAAGGGAGACCCAGTACTTC.